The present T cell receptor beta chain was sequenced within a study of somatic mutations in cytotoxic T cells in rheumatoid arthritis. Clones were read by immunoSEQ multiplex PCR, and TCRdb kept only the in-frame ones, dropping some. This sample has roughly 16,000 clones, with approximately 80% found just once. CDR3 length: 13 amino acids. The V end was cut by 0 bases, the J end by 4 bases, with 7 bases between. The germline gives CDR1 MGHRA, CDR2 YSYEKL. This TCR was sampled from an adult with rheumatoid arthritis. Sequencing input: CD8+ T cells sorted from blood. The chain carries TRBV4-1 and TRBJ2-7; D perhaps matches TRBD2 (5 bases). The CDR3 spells CASSQEEGYEQYF. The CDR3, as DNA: TGCGCCAGCAGCCAAGAAGAGGGTTACGAGCAGTACTTC.